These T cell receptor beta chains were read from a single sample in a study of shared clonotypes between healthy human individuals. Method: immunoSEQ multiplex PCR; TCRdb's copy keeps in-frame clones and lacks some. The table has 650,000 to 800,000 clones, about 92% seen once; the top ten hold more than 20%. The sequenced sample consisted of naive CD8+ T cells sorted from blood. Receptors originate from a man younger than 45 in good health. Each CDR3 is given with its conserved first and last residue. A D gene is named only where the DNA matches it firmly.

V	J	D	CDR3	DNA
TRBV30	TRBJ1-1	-	CAWSTQPNTEAFF	TGTGCCTGGAGTACGCAGCCGAACACTGAAGCTTTCTTT
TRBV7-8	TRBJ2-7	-	CASSAPRAGITYEQYF	TGTGCCAGCAGCGCCCCGAGGGCGGGAATCACCTACGAGCAGTACTTC
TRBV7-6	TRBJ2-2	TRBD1	CASSLEGQGFAGELFF	TGTGCCAGCAGCTTAGAGGGACAGGGGTTCGCCGGGGAGCTGTTTTTT
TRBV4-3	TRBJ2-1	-	CASSQDPPGPSSYNEQFF	TGCGCCAGCAGCCAAGACCCCCCGGGACCCAGCTCCTACAATGAGCAGTTCTTC
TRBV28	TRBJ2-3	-	CASSLRAGSVTDTQYF	TGTGCCAGCAGTTTAAGGGCAGGGTCGGTCACAGATACGCAGTATTTT
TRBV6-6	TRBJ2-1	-	CASSYSKGPHNEQFF	TGTGCCAGCAGTTACTCGAAAGGCCCACACAATGAGCAGTTCTTC
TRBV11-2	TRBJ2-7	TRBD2	CASSPRRGGEGSYEQYF	TGTGCCAGCAGCCCTAGGCGGGGCGGGGAGGGGTCCTACGAGCAGTACTTC
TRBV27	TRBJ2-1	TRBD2	CASSTGLDSSYNEQFF	TGTGCCAGCAGTACGGGACTAGACAGCTCCTACAATGAGCAGTTCTTC
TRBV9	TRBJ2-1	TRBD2	CASNSGLPYNEQFF	TGTGCCAGCAATAGCGGGCTACCATACAATGAGCAGTTCTTC
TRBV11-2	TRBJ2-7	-	CASSLRAWQNQRIEQYF	TGTGCCAGCAGCTTAAGGGCGTGGCAGAACCAGCGAATCGAGCAGTACTTC
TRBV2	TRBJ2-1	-	CASKVDGASYNEQFF	TGTGCCAGCAAGGTCGACGGGGCATCCTACAATGAGCAGTTCTTC
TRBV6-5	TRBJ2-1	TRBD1	CASEPTGGNYNEQFF	TGTGCCAGCGAGCCTACAGGGGGAAATTACAATGAGCAGTTCTTC